One T cell receptor beta chain is described in this entry. The entry originates in a study of shared clonotypes between healthy human individuals. Study as a whole: Three plates each covered CD4 naive and memory; CD8 naive two, CD8 memory one.

Clones were sequenced by immunoSEQ multiplex PCR, and TCRdb holds only the in-frame ones, with some missing. This table holds over 850,000 clones, about 84% found once. CD4+ cell separation produced CD45RA+ naive and CD45RA-negative memory subsets. The CDR3 spans 16 residues. V dropped 5 bases and J dropped 4 bases, with 18 bases sitting between them. Germline V gene data show CDR1 as SGHTA and CDR2 as FQGNSA. Sequenced: memory CD4+ T cells from PBMCs. Subset defined: CD45RA-negative fraction. The source of this sequence is a man aged 18 to 30 in good health. Some clones in this sample may be carry-over from other donors' samples. The chain joins TRBV7-2 to TRBJ1-3; D may be TRBD1 (6 bases). The CDR3 sequence is CASSPTGGAVGNTIYF. As DNA, the CDR3 is TGTGCCAGCAGCCCGACAGGTGGGGCGGTGGGAAACACCATATATTTT.